These T cell receptor beta chains were read from a single sample in a study of T-cell memory formation after mild COVID-19. TCRdb itself ran the 5' RACE reads through MiXCR, one entry per CDR3 protein. The table records roughly 200,000 distinct CDR3 sequences, approximately 16% of them present only once. Sequenced: PBMCs or a T cell subset sorted from them (not recorded which). All receptors come from an adult woman who had mild COVID-19 (a few samples of this study predate the infection). Cell type and time point are not known. CDR3s include the opening cysteine and the closing phenylalanine or tryptophan. A D gene is named only where the DNA matches it firmly. Some rows have no size entry. The others give once, few or many, or a class for an expanded clone.

>TRBD1|few|TRBJ2-7|TRBV6-5
TGTGCCAGCAGTTACAGGGACAGGGGGTACGAGCAGTACTTC
CASSYRDRGYEQYF
>.|few|TRBJ2-1|TRBV18
TGTGCCAGCTCACCTCGACCGGGACTTGACCAGTTCTTC
CASSPRPGLDQFF
>.|.|TRBJ2-3|TRBV5-6
TGTGCCAGCAGCTCAATACGGGGCCTGGGCACAGATACGCAGTATTTT
CASSSIRGLGTDTQYF
>.|.|TRBJ2-5|TRBV20-1
TGCAGTGTTACCCCTCCGGCAGGGATGGAGACCCAGTACTTC
CSVTPPAGMETQYF
>TRBD2|few|TRBJ2-7|TRBV20-1
TGCAGTGCTAACCCACCTCAGCGGGACTACGAGCAGTACTTC
CSANPPQRDYEQYF
>.|few|TRBJ2-1|TRBV27
TGTGCCAGCAGTTTATTCCGGACAGTAAGTCCCTACAATGAGCAGTTCTTC
CASSLFRTVSPYNEQFF
>TRBD1|.|TRBJ1-1|TRBV30
TGTGCCTGGGCGAGGGACAGGATAAACACTGAAGCTTTCTTT
CAWARDRINTEAFF
>.|few|TRBJ2-1|TRBV7-2
TGTGCCAGCAGCTTAGGTGGGGGTAGCGATGAGCAGTTCTTC
CASSLGGGSDEQFF
>TRBD1|many|TRBJ2-5|TRBV29-1
TGCAGCGTTGTCGGGACAGGGACCCAAGAGACCCAGTACTTC
CSVVGTGTQETQYF
>TRBD2|many|TRBJ2-7|TRBV6-5
TGTGCCAGCAGTGCCTCTCCAGGCGGGGGGACCTACGAGCAGTACTTC
CASSASPGGGTYEQYF
>TRBD1|.|TRBJ2-3|TRBV18
TGTGCCAGCTCACCCGGCAGGGGGTTCACAGATACGCAGTATTTT
CASSPGRGFTDTQYF
>.|few|TRBJ1-2|TRBV5-6
TGTGCCAGCAGCTTGGGACAGTGGAACTATGGCTACACCTTC
CASSLGQWNYGYTF
>TRBD1|few|TRBJ1-1|TRBV18
TGTGCCAGCTCATCGGGGACAGGGGGCACTGAAGCTTTCTTT
CASSSGTGGTEAFF
>TRBD1|once|TRBJ1-6|TRBV25-1
TGTGCCAGTACACAGGGGGCCCCTTCACCCCTCCACTTT
CASTQGAPSPLHF
>TRBD2|few|TRBJ2-2|TRBV6-2/TRBV6-3
TGTGCCAGCAGTTACTCCGGGACTAGATCGACCGGGGAGCTGTTTTTT
CASSYSGTRSTGELFF
>.|.|TRBJ1-6|TRBV10-2
TGCGCCAGCAGTGATGAGGCTTCAAATTCACCCCTCCACTTT
CASSDEASNSPLHF
>.|.|TRBJ2-7|TRBV6-2/TRBV6-3
TGTGCCAGCAGTTACTCCCGGAATCCCTACGAGCAGTACTTC
CASSYSRNPYEQYF
>.|few|TRBJ1-1|TRBV3-1
TGTGCCAGCAGCCCTCCCGCGGGGAGCACTGAAGCTTTCTTT
CASSPPAGSTEAFF
>TRBD2|.|TRBJ2-7|TRBV12-3/TRBV12-4
TGTGCCAGCAGGCCCCTAGCGGGCGCTGCCCACGAGCAGTACTTC
CASRPLAGAAHEQYF
>TRBD1|few|TRBJ1-6|TRBV5-1
TGCGCCAGCAGCCCGGGACAGGGAAGCTCACCCCTCCACTTT
CASSPGQGSSPLHF
>.|few|TRBJ2-2|TRBV7-9
TGTGCCAGCAGCTTCTCCAGCCCCTCTCCGTGGATTTTT
CASSFSSPSPWIF
>TRBD1|.|TRBJ2-3|TRBV20-1
TGCAGTGCTATACGGGACAGATTGGCAGATACGCAGTATTTT
CSAIRDRLADTQYF
>TRBD1|.|TRBJ1-2|TRBV18
TGTGCCAGCTCACCACTTTGGACCACAGGGGGCGCAGCTATTACCTTC
CASSPLWTTGGAAITF
>.|few|TRBJ2-3|TRBV5-1
TGCGCCAGCAGCCCTCGGGGACCTTGGGGAGATACGCAGTATTTT
CASSPRGPWGDTQYF
>TRBD2|few|TRBJ2-2|TRBV9
TGTGCCAGCAGCGTTGGTAGCGGGAGGACCGGGGAGCTGTTTTTT
CASSVGSGRTGELFF
>.|few|TRBJ2-1|TRBV5-1
TGCGCCAGCAGCTTAATCGAGTACAGTGAGCAGTTCTTC
CASSLIEYSEQFF
>TRBD1|few|TRBJ2-3|TRBV7-6
TGTGCCAGCAGCTTGACCAGGGGGACAGATACGCAGTATTTT
CASSLTRGTDTQYF
>.|few|TRBJ2-1|TRBV20-1
TGCAGTGCTAGAACCAGACAGGTCAAGCAGTTCTTC
CSARTRQVKQFF
>.|few|TRBJ2-4|TRBV5-1
TGCGCCAGCAGCTTGGCGAACTTAGCCAAAAACATTCAGTACTTC
CASSLANLAKNIQYF
>.|.|TRBJ1-1|TRBV9
TGTGCCAGCAGCGTAGCTACCGGGCAGGGTGAAGCTTTCTTT
CASSVATGQGEAFF
>.|few|TRBJ2-3|TRBV7-2
TGTGCCAGCAGCCCTCCTCCCGGGGATACGCAGTATTTT
CASSPPPGDTQYF
>.|.|TRBJ1-5|TRBV6-2/TRBV6-3
TGTGCCAGCAGTTACTCAAGAGGGGTAAATCAGCCCCAGCATTTT
CASSYSRGVNQPQHF
>TRBD2|many|TRBJ2-7|TRBV5-6
TGTGCCAGCAGCTATGGGACTAGCGGGAGCTACGAGCAGTACTTC
CASSYGTSGSYEQYF
>.|.|TRBJ2-6|TRBV20-1
TGCAGTGCTCCACTTCCCCCTGGGGCCAACGTCCTGACTTTC
CSAPLPPGANVLTF
>.|few|TRBJ2-7|TRBV29-1
TGCAGCGTTGTAGGGACTCGCTCCTACGAGCAGTACTTC
CSVVGTRSYEQYF
>.|.|TRBJ2-7|TRBV7-6
TGTGCCAGCAGCTTAGGGTCCAGATACGAGCAGTACTTC
CASSLGSRYEQYF
>TRBD2|few|TRBJ2-3|TRBV4-2
TGTGCCAGCAGCCAAGCCCTAGCGGGAACTCGCACAGATACGCAGTATTTT
CASSQALAGTRTDTQYF
>TRBD2|.|TRBJ2-7|TRBV18
TGTGCCAGCTCACGCCTCCTAGCGGGAGAACCCTACGAGCAGTACTTC
CASSRLLAGEPYEQYF
>.|.|TRBJ2-3|TRBV7-9
TGTGCCAGCAGCTTAGCGGACGGCCGCACAGATACGCAGTATTTT
CASSLADGRTDTQYF
>.|few|TRBJ2-1|TRBV5-1
TGCGCCAGCAGCTGGGCCGTCCTGAATGAGCAGTTCTTC
CASSWAVLNEQFF
>.|.|TRBJ2-7|TRBV25-1
TGTGCCAGCAGTGACCCCTCCTCCTACGAGCAGTACTTC
CASSDPSSYEQYF
>.|many|TRBJ1-1|TRBV12-3/TRBV12-4
TGTGCCAGCAGCCGAATCGGGCGAGCTGAAGCTTTCTTT
CASSRIGRAEAFF
>.|.|TRBJ1-1|TRBV7-2
TGTGCCAGCAGCTTCGGGTCAGGGACCACTGAAGCTTTCTTT
CASSFGSGTTEAFF
>TRBD2|few|TRBJ2-1|TRBV30
TGTGCCTGTATTGGCGGGAGTCCGCATGAGCAGTTCTTC
CACIGGSPHEQFF
>TRBD1|few|TRBJ2-4|TRBV2
TGTGCCAGCCGTTACTCCGGACAGGGGGGTCTCCTAGCCAAAAACATTCAGTACTTC
CASRYSGQGGLLAKNIQYF
>.|few|TRBJ2-5|TRBV24-1
TGTGCCACCAGTGACCCCGGGGGAGAGACCCAGTACTTC
CATSDPGGETQYF
>TRBD2|.|TRBJ2-3|TRBV12-5
TGTGCTAGTGGTTTGGTACAGAGCGGGGGGTACACAGATACGCAGTATTTT
CASGLVQSGGYTDTQYF
>.|few|TRBJ1-1|TRBV4-1
TGCGCCAGCAGCCAAGAATCATGGACCACTGAAGCTTTCTTT
CASSQESWTTEAFF
>.|.|TRBJ2-1|TRBV19
TGTGCCAGTAGTATCTATTCAGACCACAATGAGCAGTTCTTC
CASSIYSDHNEQFF
>.|few|TRBJ2-6|TRBV7-6
TGTGCCAGCAGCTTAGCCCTACAGGGCCACTCTGGGGCCAACGTCCTGACTTTC
CASSLALQGHSGANVLTF